Listed below are T cell receptor beta chains from one sample, sequenced in a study of T cell repertoires in cytomegalovirus infection. TCRdb analysed the reads with MiXCR anew, one entry per CDR3 protein. The table includes about 830,000 distinct CDR3 sequences, about 33% detected once. The antigens these receptors bind are not known. The sample was cultured CD8+ T cells from PBMCs, taken from culture after CMV antigen stimulation. Receptors were obtained from a human donor in good health (CMV status not recorded). Some clones in this sample may be carry-over from other donors' samples. The CDR3 runs from the conserved cysteine through the conserved F or W. The D gene is left open where the match is weak. Clone size is not always given. Where it is, it says once, few, many or a class for expanded clones.

cdr3_length	v_call	j_call	clone_size	d_call	cdr3_nt	cdr3_aa
13	TRBV20-1	TRBJ1-1	once	NA	TGCAGTGCTAGGGGCCGGGGACAATCTGAAGCTTTCTTT	CSARGRGQSEAFF
14	TRBV6-5	TRBJ2-1	few	NA	TGTGCCAGCACGGACGAGGGGCACTACAATGAGCAGTTCTTC	CASTDEGHYNEQFF
14	TRBV5-1	TRBJ2-3	NA	NA	TGCGCCAGCAGCTTGGTCCCCTACACAGATACGCAGTATTTT	CASSLVPYTDTQYF
14	TRBV19	TRBJ1-5	NA	TRBD1	TGTGCCAGTCACGTACAGGGGCTCAATCAGCCCCAGCATTTT	CASHVQGLNQPQHF
15	TRBV7-6	TRBJ2-5	NA	NA	TGTGCCAGCAGCGGAGAGAACGGGGGAGGAGAGACCCAGTACTTC	CASSGENGGGETQYF
16	TRBV3-1	TRBJ2-2	NA	NA	TGTGCCAGCAGCCAGGGCGACGGGGCGAACACCGGGGAGCTGTTTTTT	CASSQGDGANTGELFF
15	TRBV7-6	TRBJ1-5	many	NA	TGTGCCAGCAGCTCAGGAGTAGGGTTGAATCAGCCCCAGCATTTT	CASSSGVGLNQPQHF
15	TRBV7-6	TRBJ2-5	many	NA	TGTGCCAGCAGCTTAGGGACTACCCCCCAAGAGACCCAGTACTTC	CASSLGTTPQETQYF
15	TRBV9	TRBJ2-1	NA	NA	TGTGCCAGCAGCACAACCCGGAGCTCCTACAATGAGCAGTTCTTC	CASSTTRSSYNEQFF
12	TRBV7-2	TRBJ1-2	many	NA	TGTGCCAGCAGCTTTACGGATGGAGGCTACACCTTC	CASSFTDGGYTF
12	TRBV19	TRBJ2-1	few	NA	TGTGCCAGTTCGATGCTCCACAATGAGCAGTTCTTC	CASSMLHNEQFF
15	TRBV18	TRBJ2-7	once	TRBD1	TGTGCCAGCTCACCCCCGCGGACAGGGTCCTACGAGCAGTACTTC	CASSPPRTGSYEQYF
13	TRBV2	TRBJ1-2	NA	NA	TGTGCCAAATTTGAACAAGCTAACTATGGCTACACCTTC	CAKFEQANYGYTF
11	TRBV7-9	TRBJ1-2	NA	NA	TGTGCCAGTACCGGAGGGAGTGGCTACACCTTC	CASTGGSGYTF
16	TRBV24-1	TRBJ2-2	few	NA	TGTGCCACCAGTGACCCAGATCTAATGGGTACCGGGGAGCTGTTTTTT	CATSDPDLMGTGELFF
17	TRBV27	TRBJ2-1	few	TRBD2	TGTGCCAGCAAATCTCTAGCGGGGGGCTACTCCTACAATGAGCAGTTCTTC	CASKSLAGGYSYNEQFF
15	TRBV12-3/TRBV12-4	TRBJ1-2	few	TRBD1	TGTGCCAGCAGTCGTCCCGGGACAGGCGACTATGGCTACACCTTC	CASSRPGTGDYGYTF
12	TRBV4-1	TRBJ1-1	NA	NA	TGTGCCAGCACCCATACTGACCGTGAAGCTTTCTTT	CASTHTDREAFF
15	TRBV6-1	TRBJ1-5	NA	TRBD1	TGTGCCAGCAGACCCGGGACAGCCTCAAATCAGCCCCAGCATTTT	CASRPGTASNQPQHF
18	TRBV12-3/TRBV12-4	TRBJ1-6	NA	TRBD1	TGTGCCAGCAGTTTTTTCAGGGGGTTAGAATTGTTGGATTCACCCCTCCACTTT	CASSFFRGLELLDSPLHF
14	TRBV27	TRBJ1-5	few	NA	TGTGCCAGCAAACCTGGACGGAGCAATCAGCCCCAGCATTTT	CASKPGRSNQPQHF
14	TRBV10-3	TRBJ1-1	few	NA	TGTGCCATCAGTGGGGCAGGGATGAAAGGTGAAGCTTTCTTT	CAISGAGMKGEAFF
13	TRBV12-3/TRBV12-4	TRBJ2-5	NA	NA	TGTGCCAGCAGTTTAGACTTCCAAGAGACCCAGTACTTC	CASSLDFQETQYF
15	TRBV7-2	TRBJ2-3	many	NA	TGTGCCAGCAGCTCCGGTGGGGGCTACAAAAATACGCAGTATTTT	CASSSGGGYKNTQYF
15	TRBV7-2	TRBJ1-2	many	NA	TGTGCCAGCAGCTTGGTGTCCAAGGCAGACGATGGCTACACCTTC	CASSLVSKADDGYTF
14	TRBV6-1	TRBJ2-3	NA	NA	TGTGCCAGGGCCCCGGGGCAGCCCACAGATACGCAGTATTTT	CARAPGQPTDTQYF
13	TRBV12-3/TRBV12-4	TRBJ2-7	few	NA	TGTGCCAGCAGCCTCACTAGTTTCCACGAGCAGTACTTC	CASSLTSFHEQYF
13	TRBV28	TRBJ2-2	NA	NA	TGTGCCAGCACTGAAGGGTTCACCGGGGAGCTGTTTTTT	CASTEGFTGELFF
16	TRBV7-9	TRBJ1-2	NA	NA	TGTGCCAGCAGCTTACGTAGCAGGGAGGCGATCGGCGGCTACACCTTC	CASSLRSREAIGGYTF
12	TRBV20-1	TRBJ1-2	NA	NA	TGCAGTCCCTGGGGGGCCCGTGCGGGCTACACCTTC	CSPWGARAGYTF
16	TRBV7-6	TRBJ2-2	many	TRBD2	TGTGCCAGCAGCTCCCTAGCGGGGGCGGGGACCGGGGAGCTGTTTTTT	CASSSLAGAGTGELFF
16	TRBV27	TRBJ1-2	many	NA	TGTGCCAGCAGTAGCAGGAACCGCGATTTTAACTATGGCTACACCTTC	CASSSRNRDFNYGYTF
14	TRBV27	TRBJ2-2	NA	NA	TGTGCCAGCAGTCTCCTGAGCGGAACCGGGGAGCTGTTTTTT	CASSLLSGTGELFF
18	TRBV7-6	TRBJ2-1	NA	TRBD2	TGTGCCAGCAGCGTCCCGGGACTAGCGGGGGGGGACCATAATGAGCAGTTCTTC	CASSVPGLAGGDHNEQFF
14	TRBV11-2	TRBJ2-7	NA	TRBD2	TGTGCCAGCAGGGGCGGGACTATCTCCTACGAGCAGTACTTC	CASRGGTISYEQYF
16	TRBV6-5	TRBJ2-7	NA	NA	TGTGCCAGCAGTTACTCGTGGCCCGCGAATGCCTACGAGCAGTACTTC	CASSYSWPANAYEQYF
15	TRBV27	TRBJ2-2	NA	TRBD2	TGTGCCAGCAGTTCCCCGACTAGCGACGCCGGGGAGCTGTTTTTT	CASSSPTSDAGELFF
15	TRBV6-1	TRBJ2-3	NA	TRBD2	TGTGCCAGCAGTACGACTAGCGGGGGGCAAGATACGCAGTATTTT	CASSTTSGGQDTQYF
13	TRBV6-6	TRBJ2-4	few	NA	TGTGCCAGCAGTTCTTACAGGGAAAACATTCAGTACTTC	CASSSYRENIQYF
17	TRBV7-6	TRBJ2-3	many	NA	TGTGCCAGCAGCCTCAGGGGGGCGGGGGGAAGCACAGATACGCAGTATTTT	CASSLRGAGGSTDTQYF
14	TRBV6-6	TRBJ1-2	few	NA	TGTGCCAGCAGCCCGAATCCGGGACAAGGTGGCTACACCTTC	CASSPNPGQGGYTF
15	TRBV10-3	TRBJ1-2	NA	NA	TGTGCCCCCCGGGGGGCAGGGGACCTCAACTATGGCTACACCTTC	CAPRGAGDLNYGYTF
16	TRBV3-1	TRBJ2-7	few	TRBD1	TGTGCCAGCAGCCACGCCTTACTTGGGACAGAAGACGAGCAGTACTTC	CASSHALLGTEDEQYF
14	TRBV7-9	TRBJ1-1	few	NA	TGTGCCAGCCAGGGCGGTTTCATGAACACTGAAGCTTTCTTT	CASQGGFMNTEAFF
16	TRBV2	TRBJ1-4	NA	TRBD1	TGTGCCAGCAGTTCGACCCGGGACAGGGAGAATGAAAAACTGTTTTTT	CASSSTRDRENEKLFF
14	TRBV10-3	TRBJ2-1	NA	TRBD1	TGTGCCATCAGCTCAGGACAGGGACTCAATGAGCAGTTCTTC	CAISSGQGLNEQFF